Presented here are 5 T cell receptor beta chains from one specimen sequenced in a study of cytomegalovirus exposure and HLA in healthy donors. Amplification used 60 Vbeta primers and 13 Jbeta primers. The data were produced by immunoSEQ multiplex PCR, yet TCRdb's version contains in-frame clones alone and is incomplete. The sample lists around 170,000 clones, around 81% occurring once. The specimen sequenced was PBMCs. Receptors were obtained from a man in his forties in good health and CMV-seronegative.

With regard to this clone: Other DNA variants within this sample encode the same CDR3. The rearrangement joins TRBV2 to TRBJ2-7, with D unclear. The V end lost 3 bases, the J end lost 6 bases, and 12 bases lay between the germline ends. From germline, CDR1 is SNHLY and CDR2 FYNNEI. The CDR3 has 13 amino acids. The CDR3 DNA sequence: TGTGCCAGCAGTGATTTTACCACTGGCGAGCAGTACTTC. It codes for CASSDFTTGEQYF.

The genes are TRBV11-3 and TRBJ2-2; no clear D gene. V was shortened by 2 bases and J by 3 bases, with 7 bases between the two germline ends. The CDR3 sequence is 14 residues long. The germline gives CDR1 SGHNT, CDR2 YENEEA. The CDR3 loop is CASSLIRDTGELFF. CDR3 nucleotides: TGTGCCAGCAGCTTAATTCGAGACACCGGGGAGCTGTTTTTT. The full variable domain, in which reference TRBV11-3 and TRBJ2-2 provide the parts outside the CDR3, is EAGVVQSPRYKIIEKKQPVAFWCNPISGHNTLYWYLQNLGQGPELLIRYENEEAVDDSQLPKDRFSAERLKGVDSTLKIQPAELGDSAVYLCASSLIRDTGELFFGEGSRLTVL.

The V call is TRBV29-1, the J call TRBJ1-2; D remains ambiguous. This CDR3 is built from 9 residues. The V end lost 3 bases, the J end lost 7 bases, and 3 bases lay between the germline ends. Germline V CDR1 and CDR2: SQVTM, ANQGSEA. The DNA of the CDR3 is TGCAGCGTTGACGTTGGCTACACCTTC. Translated, it gives CSVDVGYTF.

This chain links TRBV19 with TRBJ1-1, with 7 bases fitting TRBD1. Germline assignment: CDR1 LNHDA and CDR2 SQIVND (reference sequence). V shed 4 bases, J shed 4 bases, and the junction held 6 bases outside the gene matches. The CDR3 consists of 14 residues. The DNA for the CDR3 is TGTGCCAGTAGTAAACAGGGGCTTGGCACTGAAGCTTTCTTT. It yields the protein CASSKQGLGTEAFF.

This clone was seen a few times. The chain employs TRBV27 and TRBJ2-3, with 8 positions matching TRBD2. This CDR3 has 15 residues. Germline lookup yields CDR1 MNHEY and CDR2 SMNVEV (reference sequence). J lost 3 bases, V lost 6 bases, and 8 bases had no gene match. This CDR3 reads CASSPGRARTDTQYF. As DNA, the CDR3 is TGTGCCAGCAGCCCCGGGAGGGCCAGGACAGATACGCAGTATTTT.